These 21 T cell receptor beta chains share one sample of origin, sequenced in a study of T cells in Graves' hyperthyroidism and ophthalmopathy. Template material for amplifying TCR beta CDR3 regions consisted of RNA transcripts. The TCR CDR3 first-round RT-PCR relied on the HTBI primer set. TCRdb analysed the multiplex PCR reads with MiXCR anew, one entry per CDR3 protein. The sample has hundreds of thousands of distinct CDR3 sequences, 45% seen once. Sequenced input: peripheral blood or thyroid tissue (not recorded which). Receptors were obtained from an adult man with Graves' disease, either hyperthyroidism or ophthalmopathy (not recorded which).

The chain employs TRBV5-6 and TRBJ1-4, with D possibly being TRBD1 (6 bases). V was pared by 7 bases and J by 8 bases, with 21 bases between. The CDR3 is 15 amino acids. Germline assignment: CDR1 SGHDT and CDR2 YYEEEE. CDR3 in amino acids: CASSDPTGTYEKLFF. In nucleotides, the CDR3 is TGTGCCAGCTCGGACCCAACAGGGACATACGAAAAACTGTTTTTT.

As regards this clonotype: At one of its ends the junction is not consistent with the germline gene, which may arise from a read error. The rearrangement links TRBV16 to TRBJ1-2, with D maybe TRBD1 (5 bases). The CDR3 loop spans 15 amino acids. Germline values: CDR1 KGHSY, CDR2 FQNENV. CDR3 nucleotides: TGCGCCAGCAGCCAAGATTCAGGGAATATCTATGGCTACACCTTC. Protein product: CASSQDSGNIYGYTF.

This chain links TRBV7-2 with TRBJ1-5; weak D call: TRBD1 (6 bases). The CDR3 extends over 14 amino acids. V was clipped by 4 bases and J by 12 bases, with 19 bases between them. In germline, CDR1 is SGHTA, CDR2 FQGNSA. CDR3 DNA sequence: TGTGCCAGCAGCTCTCCCGGCGGGGGCAGAAACCAGCATTTT. It yields the protein CASSSPGGGRNQHF.

This chain connects TRBV15 to TRBJ1-6; D is perhaps TRBD1 (6 bases). The V end lost 5 bases, the J end lost 9 bases, and 11 bases lay between the germline ends. The germline CDR1 and CDR2 sequences are LNHNV and YYDKDF (reference sequence). The CDR3 is made up of 13 amino acids. The CDR3 DNA sequence: TGTGCCACCAGCTACCACAGGGTTTCACCCCTCCACTTT. It encodes CATSYHRVSPLHF.

A single count supports this clonotype. The chain recombines TRBV14 with TRBJ1-5, with unresolved D. This CDR3 comprises 14 residues. Trimming cost V 1 base and J 5 bases, with 9 bases left between them. Germline V gene sequence: CDR1 SGHDN, CDR2 FVKESK. CDR3 in amino acids: CASSQGVYDQPQHF. The CDR3 DNA is TGTGCCAGCAGCCAAGGGGTGTATGATCAGCCCCAGCATTTT.

This clonotype was picked up many times. V and J are TRBV15 and TRBJ1-6; D possibly corresponds to TRBD1 (6 bases). The CDR3 extends over 15 amino acids. CDR1 is LNHNV and CDR2 is YYDKDF in the germline V gene (reference sequence). V gave up 5 bases and J gave up 7 bases, with 15 bases separating them. For the CDR3, the DNA is TGTGCCACCAGCTATGACAGACAGGCGAATTCACCCCTCCACTTT. It is translated as CATSYDRQANSPLHF.

At least ten counts were recorded for this clonotype. The chain links TRBV7-9 to TRBJ1-3, with 8 bases that match TRBD1. CDR3 length equals 15 residues. CDR1 is SEHNR, CDR2 FQNEAQ, per germline (reference sequence). Unmatched junction bases numbered 5, after V lost 7 bases and J lost 0 bases. The CDR3 protein is CASNSQGGSGNTIYF. The CDR3 nucleotides read TGTGCCAGCAACTCACAGGGGGGCTCTGGAAACACCATATATTTT.

This clonotype was seen just once. At one end, the junction sequence differs from germline, possibly due to a read error. The chain employs TRBV10-2 and TRBJ1-6; D is ambiguous. Germline values: CDR1 WSHSY, CDR2 SAAADI. The CDR3 has 12 residues. The CDR3, as DNA: TGCGTCAGCTCAGAGGGAGTGTCACCCCTCCACTTT. Translation gives CVSSEGVSPLHF.

This clonotype was seen repeatedly, ten times or more. The chain uses TRBV7-9 and TRBJ1-2, with no clear D. CDR1 SEHNR and CDR2 FQNEAQ come from the germline V gene (reference sequence). There are 13 residues in the CDR3. V dropped 1 base and J dropped 4 bases, with 7 bases sitting between them. CDR3 coding DNA: TGTGCCAGCAGCTTAGGGGAGCTCTATGGCTACACCTTC. It specifies CASSLGELYGYTF.

The rearrangement links TRBV29-1 to TRBJ1-4, with a possible D match to TRBD1 (6 bases). Germline CDR1 reads SQVTM; CDR2 reads ANQGSEA. V was cut by 4 bases and J by 8 bases, with 11 bases left in between. The CDR3 totals 12 residues. The CDR3 DNA reads as TGCAGCGTTGTTCGCGGGGGCGAAAAACTGTTTTTT. The encoded protein is CSVVRGGEKLFF.

For this clonotype: A much bigger clone sits one base away, suggesting this may be a read error. Here the CDR3 omits its conserved ending phenylalanine or tryptophan, so a read error is the likely source. The V and J genes are TRBV2 and TRBJ2-7; 8 bases are a match to TRBD2. The end of the DNA is better explained by TRBJ2-5, so the J call may be wrong. The CDR3 spans 13 residues. Germline CDR1 is SNHLY and CDR2 is FYNNEI. The CDR3 loop reads CASSGDPQETQYI. CDR3 coding DNA: TGTGCCAGTAGCGGGGACCCCCAAGAGACCCAGTACATC.

V usage is TRBV11-2 and J usage is TRBJ1-2, with D unclear. Germline CDR1 SGHAT, CDR2 FQNNGV. Trimming took off 5 bases at V and 2 bases at J, with 15 bases between the two ends. The CDR3 has 15 amino acids. CDR3 nucleotides: TGTGCCAGCAGCCCCCGAGGGATCTTCAACTATGGCTACACCTTC. This sequence encodes CASSPRGIFNYGYTF.

The chain has TRBV9 and TRBJ1-4, with D unresolved. This CDR3 has 14 residues. V was shortened by 0 bases and J by 7 bases, with 10 bases between the two germline ends. Germline V CDR1 and CDR2: SGDLS, YYNGEE. CDR3 nucleotides: TGTGCCAGCAGCGTAGGGGGAATGGGTGAAAAACTGTTTTTT. Translated, it gives CASSVGGMGEKLFF. The full variable domain, with the rest looked up from reference TRBV9 and TRBJ1-4, is DSGVTQTPKHLITATGQRVTLRCSPRSGDLSVYWYQQSLDQGLQFLIQYYNGEERAKGNILERFSAQQFPDLHSELNLSSLELGDSALYFCASSVGGMGEKLFFGSGTQLSVL.

V is TRBV6-5 and J is TRBJ1-2; D remains unclear. The V gene's germline CDR1 is MNHEY and CDR2 SVGAGI. The CDR3 consists of 13 residues. The V gene lost 6 bases and the J gene lost 5 bases, with 13 bases spanning the gap. This chain's CDR3 is CASSKQQWYGYTF. The CDR3 nucleotides are TGTGCCAGCAGCAAGCAACAATGGTATGGCTACACCTTC.

This clonotype was observed a handful of times. The genes are TRBV28 and TRBJ1-6; no firm D call. Trimming pared 5 bases from V and 2 bases from J, leaving 7 bases between. The CDR3 runs 14 residues. Per the germline V gene, CDR1 is MDHEN and CDR2 is SYDVKM. The CDR3 DNA sequence: TGTGCCAGCAGTCGGGTCGCCTATAATTCACCCCTCCACTTT. Its translation: CASSRVAYNSPLHF.

This clonotype has more than one count but fewer than ten. V usage is TRBV5-1 and J usage is TRBJ2-7, with TRBD2 identical over 7 bases. Trimming at V came to 4 bases and at J to 0 bases, leaving 4 bases not matched to a gene. This CDR3 has 14 amino acids. Germline lookup yields CDR1 SGHRS and CDR2 YFSETQ. CDR3 DNA: TGCGCCAGCAGCCCGGGGGGAACCTCCTACGAGCAGTACTTC. Its translation: CASSPGGTSYEQYF.

The chain combines TRBV7-2 with TRBJ1-3, with 7 positions matching TRBD1. The CDR3 runs to 16 residues. V was clipped by 2 bases and J by 8 bases; unmatched bases: 12. Germline values: CDR1 SGHTA, CDR2 FQGNSA. The CDR3 DNA is TGTGCCAGCAGCTTACGGACAGGAGGCTATGGCTACACCATATATTTT. Its translation: CASSLRTGGYGYTIYF.

A note on this clonotype: One end of the junction is discordant with germline, which a read error may explain. CDR3 amino acids: CASSKYSGINTEASF. The DNA for the CDR3 is TGTGCCAGCAGTAAATACTCTGGGATCAACACTGAAGCTTCCTTT. This chain joins TRBV7-2 and TRBJ1-1; D gene unclear. CDR3 size: 15 residues. From germline, CDR1 is SGHTA and CDR2 FQGNSA. The variable domain in full, completed from reference TRBV7-2 and TRBJ1-1, reads GAGVSQSPSNKVTEKGKDVELRCDPISGHTALYWYRQSLGQGLEFLIYFQGNSAPDKSGLPSDRFSAERTGGSVSTLTIQRTQQEDSAVYLCASSKYSGINTEASFGQGTRLTVV.

In its sample, this clonotype was seen many times. The CDR3 loop reads CASRPDRTNTGELFF. Written as DNA, the CDR3 is TGTGCCAGCAGGCCGGACAGGACGAACACCGGGGAGCTGTTTTTT. The V call is TRBV2, the J call TRBJ2-2; 7 bases are shared with TRBD1. The V and J ends lost 6 bases and 0 bases, in that order; junction bases with no gene match: 4. Germline assignment: CDR1 SNHLY and CDR2 FYNNEI. CDR3 length: 15 amino acids.

The gene calls are TRBV19 and TRBJ2-2; TRBD1 agrees at 8 bases. The CDR3 extends over 16 amino acids. Per germline, CDR1 LNHDA and CDR2 SQIVND (reference sequence). J was trimmed by 5 bases and V by 4 bases; bases with no gene match: 9. This chain's CDR3 is CASSSGQGSGTGELFF. Written as DNA, the CDR3 is TGTGCCAGTAGTAGTGGACAGGGTAGTGGTACCGGGGAGCTGTTTTTT.

The genes are TRBV5-1 and TRBJ1-1; 10 nucleotides line up with TRBD1. Unmatched junction bases numbered 15, after V lost 6 bases and J lost 4 bases. CDR1 is SGHRS and CDR2 is YFSETQ in the germline V gene. The CDR3 runs 17 residues. CDR3 amino acids: CASNPDGTGALGTEAFF. In DNA, the CDR3 is TGCGCCAGCAACCCCGACGGGACAGGGGCGTTGGGCACTGAAGCTTTCTTT.